This T cell receptor beta chain was captured by sequencing in a study of T cells in Graves' hyperthyroidism and ophthalmopathy. About this clonotype itself: Its antigen is unidentified.

Whole-study results and caveats: Expanded thyroid clonotypes (above 0.001) were mostly also found in blood.

Germline values: CDR1 DFQATT, CDR2 SNEGSKA (reference sequence). V was trimmed by 1 base and J by 5 bases, leaving 8 bases between them. The length of the CDR3 is 12 residues. TCR beta CDR3 regions were amplified from RNA. The TCR CDR3 first-round RT-PCR relied on the HTBI primer set. TCRdb passed the multiplex PCR reads through MiXCR, listing each CDR3 protein once. The sample lists under 250,000 distinct CDR3 sequences, around 16% occurring once. The specimen sequenced was blood. The V gene is TRBV20-1, the J gene TRBJ2-5; tentative D call: TRBD2 (5 bases). The sequence came from a woman in her forties or fifties with Graves' hyperthyroidism. CDR3 in DNA: TGCAGTGCTAGAGTTCCGGGGGAGACCCAGTACTTC. Translated, it gives CSARVPGETQYF.